A selection of T cell receptor beta chains follows, all from one sample in a study of CD8 T cells in ankylosing spondylitis. Via MiXCR, TCRdb re-called the 5' RACE reads, giving one row per CDR3 protein. The sample has some 330,000 distinct CDR3 sequences, 6.5% to 10% seen once. The sequencing sample was made of blood, either unsorted or a sorted T cell fraction (not recorded which). Source of these receptors: a male donor with ankylosing spondylitis. Each CDR3 is given with its conserved first and last residue. The D gene is left open where the match is weak. The size entry is marked missing in some rows and otherwise reads once, few, many or a size class.

V gene	clone size	D gene	CDR3 length	J gene	CDR3 protein	CDR3 DNA
TRBV28	.	TRBD2	16	TRBJ2-1	CASRSLAGVSYNEQFF	TGTGCCAGCAGGTCCCTAGCGGGAGTCTCCTACAATGAGCAGTTCTTC
TRBV2	few	.	13	TRBJ2-1	CASSRDRNNEQFF	TGTGCCAGCAGCCGGGACCGTAACAATGAGCAGTTCTTC
TRBV2	many	.	10	TRBJ1-6	CASRGLDRHF	TGTGCCAGCAGGGGACTCGACAGACACTTT
TRBV18	few	TRBD1	15	TRBJ2-7	CASSPSDRGQGEQYF	TGTGCCAGCTCACCATCAGACAGGGGGCAGGGCGAGCAGTACTTC
TRBV20-1	few	TRBD1	14	TRBJ1-5	CSARTGGGNQPQHF	TGCAGTGCTCGTACAGGGGGGGGCAATCAGCCCCAGCATTTT
TRBV25-1	.	.	16	TRBJ1-3	CASSGGPAPTFDTIYF	TGTGCCAGCAGTGGTGGACCGGCCCCCACATTTGACACCATATATTTT
TRBV21-1	.	.	16	TRBJ2-1	CASFGTGGGRREEQFF	TGTGCCAGCTTCGGAACGGGAGGGGGACGCCGGGAGGAGCAGTTCTTC
TRBV5-1	.	TRBD1	14	TRBJ2-7	CASSGTVGSYEQYF	TGCGCCAGCAGCGGGACAGTGGGATCCTACGAGCAGTACTTC
TRBV28	many	.	14	TRBJ2-3	CASSFGDRLDTQYF	TGTGCCAGCAGTTTTGGGGATCGCCTAGATACGCAGTATTTT
TRBV6-5	many	.	15	TRBJ2-2	CASSYSRPGTGELFF	TGTGCCAGCAGTTACTCCCGGCCGGGGACCGGGGAGCTGTTTTTT